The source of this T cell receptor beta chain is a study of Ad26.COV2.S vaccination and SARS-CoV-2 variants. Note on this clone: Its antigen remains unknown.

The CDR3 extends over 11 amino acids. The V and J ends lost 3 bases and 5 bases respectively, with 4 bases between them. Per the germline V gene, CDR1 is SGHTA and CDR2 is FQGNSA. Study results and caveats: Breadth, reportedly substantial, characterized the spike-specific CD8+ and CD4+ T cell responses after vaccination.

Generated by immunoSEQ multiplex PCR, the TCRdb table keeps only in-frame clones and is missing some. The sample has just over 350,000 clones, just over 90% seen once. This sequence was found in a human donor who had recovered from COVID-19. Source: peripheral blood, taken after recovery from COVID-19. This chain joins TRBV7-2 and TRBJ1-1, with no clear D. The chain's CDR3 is CASSFSTEAFF. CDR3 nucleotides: TGTGCCAGCAGCTTCAGTACTGAAGCTTTCTTT.